This TCR beta chain derives from a study of CD8 T cells in Susac syndrome. With random hexamers, reverse transcription was performed on about 0.5 to 1 ug of RNA. Amplification of TCR beta CDR3 used immunoSEQ multiplex PCR across 54 Vbeta and 13 Jbeta. One entry per CDR3 protein results from TCRdb running MiXCR on the immunoSEQ multiplex PCR reads. In the table there are about 150,000 distinct CDR3 sequences, about 94% of which are singletons. Study-wide findings and caveats: As the study acknowledged, the number of individuals who were part of its TCR sequencing and HLA analysis was relatively small.

With regard to this clonotype: Its specificity is unknown.

Per germline, CDR1 MNHEY and CDR2 SVGEGT. CDR3 length: 14 residues. Trimming cost V 4 bases and J 4 bases, with 13 bases left between them. It was treatment-naive patients with stable or active relapsing-remitting disease who made up the multiple sclerosis controls. The authors negatively isolated CD8+ and CD4+ T cells and FACS-enriched TEMRA cells. The sequenced sample was CD8+ T cells from PBMCs. The sequence came from a human donor with multiple sclerosis. V is TRBV6-2 or TRBV6-3 and J is TRBJ1-1; unclear D gene. CDR3: CASSSSRVFTEAFF. In nucleotides, the CDR3 is TGTGCCAGCAGTTCGAGTAGGGTTTTCACTGAAGCTTTCTTT.